What follows describes a single T cell receptor beta chain. This entry belongs to a study of blood T cell repertoires in COVID-19. Study background: Sample material is recorded as cDNA or gDNA derived from T cells, B-cell-depleted T cells, or PBMCs.

Assay used: immunoSEQ multiplex PCR; TCRdb lists only in-frame clones, some missing. The data show hundreds of thousands of clones, with about 85% seen just once and about 3% held by the top ten. The CDR3 length is 15 residues. V dropped 5 bases and J dropped 1 base, with 14 bases sitting between them. In germline, CDR1 is SGHVS, CDR2 FQNEAQ. Source material: PBMCs or T cells enriched from blood (not recorded which). V gene TRBV7-8 combines with J gene TRBJ1-1, with a tentative D call TRBD1 (6 bases). The source is a woman between 50 and 59 years old who had recovered from COVID-19. CDR3 DNA: TGTGCCAGCAGCCCGACTACAGGGAAGAACACTGAAGCTTTCTTT. Translated, it gives CASSPTTGKNTEAFF.